Reported below is one TCR beta chain. Its specificity is not known. This entry comes from a study of T cell clusters in autoimmune cytopenias. Study results and limitations: Compared with active autoimmune hepatitis patients, healthy donors showed approximately 3.3-fold more exclusive TRB clusters.

The CDR3 is made up of 12 amino acids. Germline loops: CDR1 MNHEY, CDR2 SVGEGT. Multiplex touch-down PCR amplified TRB using TRB-A and TRB-B pools in one tube. TCRdb re-called the multiplex PCR reads and gives one entry per CDR3 protein, without DNA. The repertoire table contains 6,000 to 7,000 distinct CDR3 sequences. Each sample's input was 250 ng genomic DNA, some 38,000 genome equivalents. These data were likewise used in another study, on T cell repertoires in aging, cancer and after chemotherapy. That source adds: Approximately 8 million TCR reads were in the whole dataset. Compared with age-matched healthy donors, untreated hematological or solid cancer patients showed higher blood TCR clonality.

The sequence came from a human donor in good health. The chain links TRBV6-2 or TRBV6-3 to TRBJ1-1; absent DNA, TCRdb's TRBD1 call cannot be checked. The sample comprised peripheral blood. The CDR3 here is CAAATGHTEAFF.